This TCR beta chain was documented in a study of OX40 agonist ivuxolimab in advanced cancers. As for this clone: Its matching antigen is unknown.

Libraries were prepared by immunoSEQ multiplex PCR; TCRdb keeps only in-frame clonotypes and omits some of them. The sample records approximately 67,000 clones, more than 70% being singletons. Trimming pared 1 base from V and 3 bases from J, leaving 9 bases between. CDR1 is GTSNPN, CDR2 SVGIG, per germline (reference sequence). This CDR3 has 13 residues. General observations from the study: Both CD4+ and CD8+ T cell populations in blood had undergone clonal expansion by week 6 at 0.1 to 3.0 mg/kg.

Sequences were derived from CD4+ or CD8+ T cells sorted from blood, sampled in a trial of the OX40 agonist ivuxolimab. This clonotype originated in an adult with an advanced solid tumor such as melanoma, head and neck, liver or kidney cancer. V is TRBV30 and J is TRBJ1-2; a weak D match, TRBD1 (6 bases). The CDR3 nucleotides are TGTGCCTGGAGTGAACAGGGCGACTATGGCTACACCTTC. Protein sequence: CAWSEQGDYGYTF.